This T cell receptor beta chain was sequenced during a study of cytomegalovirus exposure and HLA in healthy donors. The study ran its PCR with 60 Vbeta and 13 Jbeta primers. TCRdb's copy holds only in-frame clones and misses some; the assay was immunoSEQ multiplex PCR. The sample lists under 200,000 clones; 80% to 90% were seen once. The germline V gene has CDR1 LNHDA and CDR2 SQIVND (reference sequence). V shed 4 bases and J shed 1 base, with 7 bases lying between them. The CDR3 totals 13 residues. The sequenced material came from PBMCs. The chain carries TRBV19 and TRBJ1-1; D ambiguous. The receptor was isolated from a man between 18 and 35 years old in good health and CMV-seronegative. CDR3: CASSTGSNTEAFF. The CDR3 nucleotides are TGTGCCAGTAGTACCGGGTCGAACACTGAAGCTTTCTTT.